The sequence of this T cell receptor (beta chain) was determined in a study of response to subunit inactivated influenza vaccine. Study results and caveats: Each seasonal flu vaccination may recruit only limited new T cells, authors suggested.

From the RT-PCR reads, TCRdb called clonotypes with MiXCR, one entry per CDR3 protein. The sample yields 560,000 or so distinct CDR3 sequences, approximately 7.6% seen once. Trimming left V 3 bases short and J 8 bases short, with 10 bases between. Germline CDR1 LGHNA, CDR2 YSLEER. The CDR3 covers 12 residues. This clonotype has more than one count but fewer than ten. Its target is unknown. The TCR sequence derives from a man aged 50 to 69 who received an inactivated influenza vaccine. Material: PBMCs from blood, obtained about 24 months after vaccination. This chain connects TRBV4-3 to TRBJ1-2; a possible D gene is TRBD1 (6 bases). This chain's CDR3 is CASSHGDTGYTF. Written as DNA, the CDR3 is TGCGCCAGCAGCCATGGGGACACCGGCTACACCTTC.